This T cell receptor (beta chain) was obtained from a study of tumor-infiltrating lymphocytes in primary liver carcinoma. Blood RNA originated from unsorted whole blood, with germline DNA additionally extracted. The germline CDR1 and CDR2 sequences are SGHVS and FQNEAQ. The length of the CDR3 is 15 residues. With a constant-region primer, TCR beta cDNA was made from approximately 520 ng of total RNA. The TCR beta library was amplified through three nested multiplex PCR rounds in a modified ARM-PCR procedure. With TRBV1-TRBV30 forward primers and a C-beta reverse primer, the first two PCR rounds were run for 9 to 10 cycles each. MiXCR, run by TCRdb on the multiplex PCR reads, gives a single entry per CDR3 protein. The profile shows about 200,000 distinct CDR3 sequences, approximately 64% of them singletons. As concerns this clonotype: A junction boundary mismatches the germline segment, possibly from a read error.

V and J are TRBV7-8 and TRBJ2-7, with TRBD2 matching over 8 bases. The sequencing input was peripheral blood. The TCR comes from a woman aged 55-70 years with primary liver carcinoma and hepatitis B virus infection. The CDR3 DNA sequence: TGTGCCAGCAGCCCAACTACTAGCGGCTCCTACGATCAGTACTTC. This sequence encodes CASSPTTSGSYDQYF.